Below, 18 T cell receptor beta chains from the same sample are listed, as sequenced in a study of response to subunit inactivated influenza vaccine (dated by TCRdb to the late 2010s). To prepare the library, RT-PCR was applied. TCRdb records Illumina HiSeq 2500 as the sequencer. The public reads were reanalyzed by TCRdb: fastp trimming at Q25, MiXCR alignment, in-frame beta chains only. All rows with the same CDR3 protein become a single entry with the most common DNA and genes. The sample table records roughly 780,000 distinct CDR3 sequences; around 20% of these occur just once. The top ten hold about a tenth of the sample. Here the sequenced sample was PBMCs from blood, taken roughly 5 days after vaccination. Every receptor here comes from a man in his forties or fifties who received an inactivated influenza vaccine. Donor details come from another sample of the same person, matched by shared clones.

This chain joins TRBV29-1 and TRBJ2-3; the match to TRBD2 covers 7 bases. This CDR3 contains 14 residues. J was trimmed by 5 bases and V by 3 bases; bases with no gene match: 8. Germline V CDR1 and CDR2: SQVTM, ANQGSEA. As DNA, the CDR3 is TGCAGCGTTGAGGGGGGGAGCACCGGAGATACGCAGTATTTT. Translating gives CSVEGGSTGDTQYF.

V and J are TRBV9 and TRBJ2-1; D possibly corresponds to TRBD2 (6 bases). Between the trimmed V and J ends, which lost 0 bases and 2 bases, there was a span of 9 bases. The germline V gene encodes CDR1 SGDLS and CDR2 YYNGEE. CDR3 size: 15 residues. CDR3 residues: CASSVVSGTYNEQFF. For the CDR3, the DNA is TGTGCCAGCAGCGTAGTTAGCGGTACCTACAATGAGCAGTTCTTC.

In this sample, this clonotype turned up many times. The chain links TRBV6-5 to TRBJ2-7; TRBD1 agrees at 7 bases. Germline V lookup: CDR1 MNHEY, CDR2 SVGAGI. The CDR3 is 13 amino acids. V dropped 3 bases and J dropped 3; count of bases not matched to a gene: 2. CDR3 sequence reads: CASSYAGGYEQYF. DNA for the CDR3: TGTGCCAGCAGTTATGCAGGGGGCTACGAGCAGTACTTC.

The chain couples TRBV12-3 or TRBV12-4 to TRBJ2-1, with D perhaps TRBD1 or TRBD2 (6 bases each). Trimming removed 7 bases at V and 9 bases at J, with 25 bases between. The CDR3 consists of 16 residues. This CDR3 reads CASTNAPPSWGAEQFF. CDR3 DNA: TGTGCCAGCACCAATGCTCCTCCTAGCTGGGGGGCTGAGCAGTTCTTC.

This clonotype was seen a few times. The chain couples TRBV12-3 or TRBV12-4 to TRBJ2-2; D is perhaps TRBD1 (6 bases). CDR3 length equals 16 residues. The V and J ends lost 10 bases and 2 bases respectively, with 20 bases between them. CDR3 in amino acids: CATSIPGQLNTGELFF. Written as DNA, the CDR3 is TGTGCCACGTCAATCCCGGGACAATTAAACACCGGGGAGCTGTTTTTT.

There are many counts of this clonotype. This chain connects TRBV20-1 to TRBJ2-7; D unresolved. V lost 5 bases and J lost 7, with 15 bases in between. The CDR3 totals 12 residues. Germline values: CDR1 DFQATT, CDR2 SNEGSKA (reference sequence). This CDR3 reads CSALVGGQEQYF. The DNA for the CDR3 is TGCAGTGCTTTGGTTGGTGGCCAGGAGCAGTACTTC.

This clonotype has at least ten counts. V and J are TRBV20-1 and TRBJ2-3, with 10 positions matching TRBD1. Per germline, CDR1 DFQATT and CDR2 SNEGSKA (reference sequence). J was trimmed by 7 bases and V by 1 base; bases with no gene match: 8. This CDR3 has 15 residues. CDR3 nucleotides: TGCAGTGCTAGAGCACCGGGACAGGGGATTTATACGCAGTATTTT. This gives the protein CSARAPGQGIYTQYF.

The CDR3 spells CASSEESGGIWSEQFF. CDR3 in DNA: TGTGCCAGCAGTGAAGAATCGGGGGGGATATGGAGTGAGCAGTTCTTC. The chain couples TRBV25-1 to TRBJ2-1; 8 bases match TRBD2. With 2 bases clipped from V and 9 bases from J, the junction kept 12 bases outside the gene matches. This CDR3 region has 16 residues. Germline V gives CDR1 MGHDK, CDR2 SYGVNS.

In this sample, this clonotype turned up a few times. The CDR3 here is CASSLYWGIGETQYF. In DNA, the CDR3 is TGTGCCAGCAGCTTGTATTGGGGAATCGGAGAGACCCAGTACTTC. This chain uses TRBV7-2 with TRBJ2-5; no clear D. The V and J ends lost 3 bases and 4 bases respectively, with 15 bases between them. The CDR3 sequence is 15 residues long. Germline CDR1 and CDR2: SGHTA and FQGNSA.

Note on this clonotype: This may come from a read error, since a much larger clone is one base off. The chain employs TRBV3-1 and TRBJ2-4; D tentatively reads TRBD1 or TRBD2 (5 bases each). The germline gives CDR1 LGHDT, CDR2 YNNKEL (reference sequence). The CDR3 totals 14 residues. Trimming pared 1 base from V and 2 bases from J, leaving 6 bases between. CDR3 bases: TGTGCCAGCAGCCAAGGGGGGACCAAAAACATTCAGTACTTC. Translating gives CASSQGGTKNIQYF.

This clonotype showed up many times. This sequence joins TRBV12-3 or TRBV12-4 and TRBJ1-5; D is unclear. The germline V and J ends were trimmed by 5 bases and 2 bases, with 13 bases remaining between them. CDR3 length: 15 residues. The CDR3 loop is CASSPLDVGNQPQHF. In nucleotides, the CDR3 is TGTGCCAGCAGTCCACTCGACGTTGGCAATCAGCCCCAGCATTTT.

This clonotype was found a few times. This rearrangement joins TRBV5-1 to TRBJ2-7; a possible D gene is TRBD2 (6 bases). The CDR3 totals 14 residues. Germline V gene sequence: CDR1 SGHRS, CDR2 YFSETQ. Trimming stripped 4 bases from V and 2 bases from J, with 13 bases between. CDR3 in amino acids: CASSPVGGPYEQYF. In nucleotides, the CDR3 is TGCGCCAGCAGCCCGGTCGGGGGACCCTACGAGCAGTACTTC.

The table lists this clonotype with a few counts. The chain combines TRBV30 with TRBJ2-7; D call uncertain. This CDR3 spans 12 amino acids. Germline lookup yields CDR1 GTSNPN and CDR2 SVGIG (reference sequence). Trimming shortened V by 0 bases and J by 7 bases, and 10 bases separated the two germline ends. In DNA, the CDR3 is TGTGCCTGGAGTGTATTCAATGGAGAGCAGTACTTC. It translates to CAWSVFNGEQYF.

There are many counts of this clonotype. The rearrangement links TRBV10-3 to TRBJ2-1, with D possibly being TRBD2 (6 bases). V lost 11 bases to trimming and J lost 5 bases, with 13 bases between them. The CDR3 is 12 residues long. CDR1 and CDR2 (germline): ENHRY, SYGVKD. CDR3 nucleotide sequence: TGTGCCTCTATAGGACTAAACAATGAGCAGTTCTTC. Its protein is CASIGLNNEQFF.

Only a few counts were recorded for this clonotype. V is TRBV10-3 and J is TRBJ1-1; no definite D call. Germline CDR1 ENHRY, CDR2 SYGVKD. The CDR3 runs to 13 residues. Trimming took off 6 bases at V and 3 bases at J, with 11 bases between the two ends. The CDR3 here is CAISPNWDTEAFF. Here the CDR3 DNA reads TGTGCCATCAGCCCAAATTGGGACACTGAAGCTTTCTTT.

This clonotype was seen more than once but under ten times. The chain couples TRBV2 to TRBJ2-7, with no clear D. The V end was cut by 5 bases, the J end by 7 bases, with 12 bases between. Germline values: CDR1 SNHLY, CDR2 FYNNEI. The CDR3 totals 12 residues. CDR3 in DNA: TGTGCCAGCAGTCCGAGGTGGGGAGAGCAGTACTTC. This encodes CASSPRWGEQYF. Full variable domain (missing parts from reference TRBV2 and TRBJ2-7): EPEVTQTPSHQVTQMGQEVILRCVPISNHLYFYWYRQILGQKVEFLVSFYNNEISEKSEIFDDQFSVERPDGSNFTLKIRSTKLEDSAMYFCASSPRWGEQYFGPGTRLTVT.

This chain links TRBV7-2 with TRBJ2-1, with a tentative D call TRBD1 (6 bases). Germline V lookup: CDR1 SGHTA, CDR2 FQGNSA. This CDR3 has 15 amino acids. The V end lost 5 bases, the J end lost 2 bases, and 13 bases lay between the germline ends. The CDR3 loop is CASSKGDHTYNEQFF. CDR3 DNA: TGTGCCAGCAGCAAGGGGGACCATACCTACAATGAGCAGTTCTTC. The variable domain in full, completed from reference TRBV7-2 and TRBJ2-1, reads GAGVSQSPSNKVTEKGKDVELRCDPISGHTALYWYRQSLGQGLEFLIYFQGNSAPDKSGLPSDRFSAERTGGSVSTLTIQRTQQEDSAVYLCASSKGDHTYNEQFFGPGTRLTVL.

This sequence joins TRBV20-1 and TRBJ1-2; TRBD1 matches 10 bases. Germline V CDR1 and CDR2: DFQATT, SNEGSKA (reference sequence). The CDR3 totals 17 residues. Germline trimming cut 5 bases from V and 2 bases from J; bases unmatched to any gene: 14. The CDR3 bases are TGCAGTGCTCCTCCCCCCGGGACAGGGGTTTACAACTATGGCTACACCTTC. Its translation: CSAPPPGTGVYNYGYTF.